This TCR beta chain was captured by sequencing in a study of cytomegalovirus exposure and HLA in healthy donors (TCRdb year 2017). Regarding the research as a whole: An earlier analysis of under 600 of the donors reported 276 Gb of sequence data and 117 million unique TCR beta sequences from about 180 million T cells. HLA typing covered class I and class II loci at four-digit resolution. Donor age, sex, ethnicity and CMV serostatus were compiled together with the repertoire data. Every repertoire in the discovery cohort had been generated on one and the same sequencing platform. To predict cytomegalovirus infection status, the study combined high-throughput TCR immunosequencing, statistical association of individual TCRs with disease status, and machine learning. About 330 gigabases of sequencing data and 75 million to 85 million unique TCR sequences made up an early release that covered approximately 650 HLA-typed donors. Typing coverage varied by locus: roughly 629-640 donors for A, B, C, DRB1 and DQB1; 522 for DQA1; 600 to 610 for DPA1; roughly 450 for DPB1. Because of strong linkage in the cohort, roughly five DR-DQ haplotypes were treated as single units for association and clustering. The study aimed to test whether cataloging public T cell receptors could reveal signatures of past pathogen exposure. In the later analysis, no new phenotypic data were used to find candidate immune exposures; instead, reliance was placed on TCR beta sequences and their occurrence across donors. Across 300 to 400 genotyped donors of the cohort, an average of approximately 240,000 unique TCR beta nucleotide sequences per donor were sequenced, and 15% to 20% of those sequences were non-productive. A later genetic analysis used genome-wide SNP genotypes for about 60% of the roughly 700 donors, treating that subset as a discovery cohort. An earlier analysis of roughly 580 of the donors used high-throughput TCR beta sequencing to judge whether each TCR beta V gene segment behaved as functional or pseudogenic. The study used immunosequencing to profile the T cell repertoires of 600 to 850 subjects and linked those repertoires to cytomegalovirus serostatus. A separate validation cohort of roughly 130 different subjects was used in addition to the approximately 640-subject first cohort. Among the roughly 390 genotyped donors, under 90% belonged to the genetic ancestry cluster associated with self-reported Caucasian donors. In a later analysis, previously published TCR beta repertoires from about 640 donors were re-analyzed and high-resolution HLA genotyping was added so that TCR occurrence patterns could be studied.

Points on this clone: What this receptor recognizes is not known. No quality values exist for individual bases; no much larger clone is one base distant.

The library relied on the immunoSEQ multiplex PCR assay. A mixture of 60 forward primers for TCR Vbeta segments and 13 reverse primers for TCR Jbeta segments was used in the multiplex PCR. The CDR3 region of rearranged TCR beta genes was amplified from genomic DNA by a multiplex PCR assay. The amplified TCR beta libraries were sequenced on the Illumina HiSeq System as 87-base-pair reads. Concerning the study's data processing: In a later analysis, tens of millions of unique TCR beta chains were counted across the 690 or so repertoires, and roughly 10 million of these chains were shared by at least two donors. Raw reads were error-corrected and collapsed into unique sequences with a nearest-neighbor algorithm that merged closely related sequences to remove PCR and sequencing errors. Alignment of CDR3 sequences to IMGT reference sequences was used to assign V, D and J gene segments. For a sequence to be retained, at least a six-nucleotide match to both a V gene segment and a J gene segment was required. A rearrangement counted as productive if the CDR3 had no stop codons and remained in frame with V and J, and every other rearrangement counted as non-productive. Following IMGT convention, CDR3 was defined as the stretch from the second conserved V-encoded cysteine up to the conserved J-encoded phenylalanine. The earlier analysis of 587 of the donors excluded sequences that lacked an unambiguous match to a single V gene segment. In an earlier analysis of several hundred of the donors, V segments were called functional above 56.7% productive rearrangements and were called segregating when the between-donor standard deviation exceeded 5%. A statistical classification framework was built for diagnosing cytomegalovirus status from the catalog of TCR beta chain sequences. V and J gene assignment, in a later analysis, came from comparing TCR nucleotide sequences with IMGT/GENE-DB human TR gene sequences. The TCRdist pipeline was used in a later analysis to assign CDR3 sequences and most-parsimonious VDJ recombination scenarios. In a later analysis, each TCR beta chain was defined by its CDR3 amino acid sequence together with its V-gene family, and reads lacking a unique V-gene family were excluded. To address suspected cross-contamination and a sequencing artifact, a later analysis removed approximately 600 highly shared, low-generation-probability nucleotide sequences. For each public chain, a later analysis derived a clonal expansion index from normalized ranks of inferred template counts within each repertoire. In a later analysis, generation probabilities were computed using a VDJ recombination model fitted to out-of-frame rearrangements, and the results were checked against IGoR. Hypergeometric tests were used in a later analysis to score TCR-TCR, TCR-HLA and TCR-CMV co-occurrence, with a repertoire-size bias correction applied to the TCR pairs. In a later analysis, false discovery rates were estimated by permuting HLA or CMV assignments 20 times. In a later analysis, co-occurring TCRs were grouped with DBSCAN, and TCRdist sequence similarity was added when clustering was performed within HLA-allele-positive subsets. For co-occurrence clustering, repertoires with fewer than 30,000 or more than 120,000 public chains were excluded, along with roughly 5 repertoires with anomalous nucleotide sharing. The table comes from immuneACCESS by way of TCRdb, which keeps in-frame sequences with V and J called. Part of the clones is missing from these tables; in studies checked, under half for an unresolved V gene and the rest for unknown reasons. D and trimming come from the DNA, and the V and J calls and clone size come from that table. The sample has roughly 150,000 clones on record, roughly three quarters of them singletons. The top ten clonotypes cover approximately 15% of the sample.

The study at large found these results: In both the original and validation cohorts, the classifier was reported to diagnose cytomegalovirus status with high specificity and sensitivity. The 87-base-pair reads could not distinguish some IMGT-functional V segments, including TRBV6-2 and TRBV6-3, so those segments were excluded. Across donors, most TCR sequences were observed very rarely, whereas some public TCRs were present in many individuals. Linkage disequilibrium might explain the correlated functional status among segregating V segments, but an unknown experimental factor could not be ruled out. Because some donors lacked HLA typing at each locus, the association tests relied only on the typed subset. Several of the top co-occurrence clusters appeared to be linked to parvovirus B19, influenza, CMV and Epstein-Barr virus, according to a later analysis. Roughly uniform sequencing depth across donors was assumed in presence/absence analyses, although this assumption may not hold. A later analysis found that most CMV-associated TCR beta chains appeared HLA-restricted, with HLA associations seemingly driven largely by CMV exposure. A further reported finding was that TCR beta sequences accurately predicted the HLA-A and HLA-B alleles for most subjects in the first cohort. The study listed 150 to 200 TCR beta chains as associated with cytomegalovirus. A few of the identified cytomegalovirus-associated TCR beta chains were confirmed in vitro to be specific for cytomegalovirus antigens. Assigning TCR associations to individual alleles was difficult when HLA alleles, especially DR and DQ, strongly co-occurred. At a false discovery rate of 0.05, a later analysis linked fewer than 20,000 TCR beta sequences to specific HLA alleles. According to the authors, the approach could potentially be generalized to other disease states and immunological phenotypes. A later analysis found that TCR association rates varied across HLA loci, with DRB1 alleles showing the most associated TCRs and HLA-C alleles the fewest. A later genetic analysis associated a missense DCLRE1C variant with V-gene and J-gene trimming of TCR beta chains, and an independent cohort replicated the association. A later analysis found that HLA-associated TCR beta chains were more clonally expanded and had lower generation probabilities than equally common non-associated chains. Only TCR beta chains were sequenced in this cohort, and the absence of alpha or paired-chain data limited detectable features. In an earlier analysis of more than 500 of the donors, most TCR beta V segments appeared in productive rearrangements about 87% or about 30% of the time, broadly matching IMGT annotations. Compared with the 666-donor mean, donors in an Asian-associated ancestry cluster had fewer N-insertions in productive TCRs, according to a later genetic analysis. The sequencing pipeline was judged likely to have produced a cluster of highly shared sequence variants as a technical artifact. For the cohort, immune exposure information was limited to CMV serostatus. Because counts were too low, 15 to 20 rarely observed V segments, including chromosome 9 orphons, were excluded from the earlier analysis of 587 of the donors.

The CDR3 measures 11 amino acids from cysteine to phenylalanine. The entry retains the CDR3 DNA only, 33 bases that are in frame from base 1. The germline V gene (reference sequence) yields LNHDA for CDR1 and SQIVND for CDR2. At the junction V is shortened by 7 bases and J by 7 bases, with 7 bases in between. The cohort was made up of several hundred healthy bone marrow donors. At the time of sampling, all cohort members were nominally healthy, though unrecorded immune exposures were likely present. The donor tested CMV seronegative and was one of the 352 seronegative cohort members. A peripheral blood sample was collected from each donor, and TCR beta sequencing was performed on peripheral blood mononuclear cells. Genomic DNA extraction from the blood cell samples was performed with the Qiagen DNeasy Blood Extraction Kit.

The rearrangement joined TRBV19 to TRBJ2-2; the D region possibly corresponds to TRBD1 (5 bases align). The clonotype originates from a woman in her thirties or forties in good health and CMV-seronegative. Sequences were obtained from PBMCs. The CDR3 amino acid sequence is: CASTQGGELFF. The nucleotides read TGTGCCAGTACCCAGGGCGGGGAGCTGTTTTTT.